The next 16 T cell receptor beta chains were all read from a single sample in a study of cytotoxic CD8 clonotypes in ibrutinib-treated CLL (dated by TCRdb to the early 2020s). Libraries were built with the immunoSEQ multiplex PCR assay. TCRdb provides this immuneACCESS table in a form limited to in-frame rearrangements. Some clones are lacking; in checked studies, under half of them reflect an unresolved V gene, and why the rest are absent is not known. Within this sample are about 140,000 clones, with 80% to 95% of them counted one time only. Of the sample, about 10% is held by the ten largest clones. The time point label on this specimen signifies: approximately 11 months on ibrutinib. Sequenced material: PBMCs, taken after 12 months of ibrutinib treatment. The receptors here all came from a human donor with chronic lymphocytic leukemia.

The rearrangement uses TRBV13 and TRBJ1-5; D gene ambiguous. The V end was cut by 2 bases, the J end by 4 bases, with 6 bases between. CDR3 length: 13 residues. From germline, CDR1 is PRHDT and CDR2 FYEKMQ (reference sequence). CDR3 in DNA: TGTGCCAGCAGCTTAAACAGAAATCAGCCCCAGCATTTT. Its protein is CASSLNRNQPQHF.

This rearrangement joins TRBV7-2 to TRBJ2-5; D is unresolved. The germline V gene has CDR1 SGHTA and CDR2 FQGNSA. The CDR3 has 12 residues. With 1 base removed from V and 9 bases from J, the gap between germline ends came to 9 bases. The CDR3 DNA is TGTGCCAGCAGCTTAGTCTCCCCGGCCCAGTACTTC. It yields the protein CASSLVSPAQYF.

The chain employs TRBV10-1 and TRBJ2-2, with D possibly being TRBD2 (5 bases). The CDR3 has 16 amino acids. Trimming pared 6 bases from V and 4 bases from J, leaving 18 bases between. Looked up from germline, CDR1 is WNHNN and CDR2 is SYGVQD (reference sequence). CDR3 region: CASSPEGEGGTGELFF. The CDR3 bases are TGCGCCAGCAGCCCCGAGGGTGAAGGAGGCACCGGGGAGCTGTTTTTT.

The chain joins TRBV29-1 to TRBJ2-7, with D possibly matching TRBD1 (5 bases). The germline V and J ends were trimmed by 4 bases and 6 bases, with 13 bases remaining between them. CDR3 length: 12 amino acids. Germline values: CDR1 SQVTM, CDR2 ANQGSEA. In DNA form, the CDR3 reads TGCAGCGTTGTTACAGGTATCGGCGAGCAGTACTTC. Its protein product is CSVVTGIGEQYF.

A note on this clone: The same CDR3 arises from other DNA sequences in this sample as well. V is TRBV11-2 and J is TRBJ2-7; D is unresolved. Trimming took off 1 base at V and 1 base at J, with 5 bases between the two ends. CDR1 is SGHAT, CDR2 FQNNGV, per germline. The CDR3 has 13 residues. Written as DNA, the CDR3 is TGTGCCAGCAGCTTAGCCGGGTCCTACGAGCAGTACTTC. Amino acid sequence: CASSLAGSYEQYF.

The rearrangement uses TRBV15 and TRBJ1-2; D not resolved. Trimming removed 0 bases from V and 4 bases from J, with 9 bases in between. The CDR3 is 14 amino acids. Germline lookup yields CDR1 LNHNV and CDR2 YYDKDF (reference sequence). The CDR3 nucleotides are TGTGCCACCAGCAGAGATGAGGGAGGCTATGGCTACACCTTC. Protein: CATSRDEGGYGYTF.

The genes are TRBV11-2 and TRBJ2-3; perhaps TRBD2 as D (5 bases). Per the germline V gene, CDR1 is SGHAT and CDR2 is FQNNGV. Trimming shortened V by 2 bases and J by 5 bases, and 8 bases separated the two germline ends. This CDR3 comprises 13 residues. The DNA for the CDR3 is TGTGCCAGCAGCTTACTAGCTGGAGATACGCAGTATTTT. As protein: CASSLLAGDTQYF.

The chain carries TRBV28 and TRBJ2-5, with 14 bases that match TRBD2. This CDR3 is 16 amino acids long. Germline loops: CDR1 MDHEN, CDR2 SYDVKM. The J segment lost 4 bases and the V segment lost 6 bases, leaving 7 bases of the junction unmatched. The CDR3 here is CASRSGLAGEGETQYF. CDR3 bases: TGTGCCAGCAGATCGGGACTAGCGGGAGAGGGAGAGACCCAGTACTTC.

This chain uses TRBV9 with TRBJ2-3; possible D gene TRBD2, 5 bases. Germline V gives CDR1 SGDLS, CDR2 YYNGEE. The V end was cut by 3 bases, the J end by 5 bases, with 13 bases between. The CDR3 totals 14 residues. The CDR3 nucleotides are TGTGCCAGCAGCGAGAAGGGCCGGGGAGATACGCAGTATTTT. Translated, it gives CASSEKGRGDTQYF.

This chain links TRBV11-1 with TRBJ2-7; 9 positions match TRBD2. The CDR3 runs 15 residues. Germline CDR1 and CDR2: SGHAT and FQDESV (reference sequence). J gave up 7 bases and V 2 bases, and 9 bases lay outside the gene matches. The DNA for the CDR3 is TGTGCCAGCAGCTTAACTCGTCTAGCGGGACGGGAGCAGTACTTC. This sequence encodes CASSLTRLAGREQYF.

The rearrangement links TRBV28 to TRBJ2-7, with 8 bases lining up with TRBD1. Germline CDR1 reads MDHEN; CDR2 reads SYDVKM. Trimming at V came to 7 bases and at J to 3 bases, leaving 2 bases not matched to a gene. The CDR3 consists of 12 residues. CDR3 bases: TGTGCCAGCAATACAGGGGGCTACGAGCAGTACTTC. Translating gives CASNTGGYEQYF.

The count of this clone is one. The CDR3: CASSPGTGHYEQYF. The CDR3 DNA is TGTGCCAGCAGTCCCGGGACAGGTCATTACGAGCAGTACTTC. The chain links TRBV2 to TRBJ2-7, with 8 bases identical to TRBD1. Germline V gene lookup returns CDR1 SNHLY and CDR2 FYNNEI. With V trimmed by 5 bases and J by 4 bases, 7 bases remained unmatched. This CDR3 spans 14 amino acids.

A note on this clone: Distinct nucleotide sequences in the sample also encode this CDR3. The chain couples TRBV28 to TRBJ1-4; D is uncertain. The V end lost 6 bases, the J end lost 0 bases, and 8 bases lay between the germline ends. The CDR3 loop spans 14 amino acids. Germline V gives CDR1 MDHEN, CDR2 SYDVKM. The CDR3, as DNA: TGTGCCAGCAGCTTTGGAGCAACTAATGAAAAACTGTTTTTT. This encodes CASSFGATNEKLFF.

The V and J genes are TRBV7-2 and TRBJ2-5, with D perhaps TRBD2 (5 bases). CDR1 SGHTA and CDR2 FQGNSA come from the germline V gene. The ends were cut back, 5 bases at V and 5 bases at J, with 18 bases in the middle. The length of the CDR3 is 15 residues. CDR3 in DNA: TGTGCCAGCAGCCCAAATGGCGGATCGGGGGAGACCCAGTACTTC. The encoded protein is CASSPNGGSGETQYF.

V usage is TRBV14 and J usage is TRBJ2-5; maybe TRBD2 (6 bases). Germline lookup yields CDR1 SGHDN and CDR2 FVKESK. The CDR3 is made up of 16 amino acids. V was cut by 4 bases and J by 5 bases, with 20 bases left in between. CDR3 in amino acids: CASSPVPSGPWETQYF. In DNA, the CDR3 is TGTGCCAGCAGCCCAGTACCGAGCGGGCCCTGGGAGACCCAGTACTTC.

The V call is TRBV7-9, the J call TRBJ1-2, with a possible D match to TRBD1 (6 bases). This CDR3 has 14 amino acids. Germline V CDR1 and CDR2: SEHNR, FQNEAQ (reference sequence). V was trimmed by 5 bases and J by 2 bases, leaving 12 bases between them. As DNA, the CDR3 is TGTGCCAGCAGCGGACGACAGGAAAACTATGGCTACACCTTC. Translated: CASSGRQENYGYTF.